This is a list of T cell receptor beta chains from one sample in a study of cytomegalovirus exposure and HLA in healthy donors. Sequencing was performed with immunoSEQ multiplex PCR; in TCRdb, only in-frame clones are kept and a portion is missing. The data show about 150,000 clones, with roughly 9.6% seen just once and roughly 7.2% held by the top ten. The material sequenced was PBMCs. The receptors were sampled from a woman in her thirties or forties in good health and CMV-seropositive. Both conserved end residues are part of each CDR3. Each record gives: V gene, J gene, D gene, clone size, CDR3 DNA, CDR3 protein. D genes are given only for firm matches. Rows may omit the clone size; those that give it use once, few, many or a size class.

V: TRBV10-3
J: TRBJ2-7
D: NA
size: NA
DNA: TGTGCCATCAGTGATAGGGGCACCTACGAGCAGTACTTC
CDR3: CAISDRGTYEQYF

V: TRBV7-2
J: TRBJ1-4
D: TRBD1
size: NA
DNA: TGTGCCAGCAGCTTCTCGGGACAGGGTCATGAAAAACTGTTTTTT
CDR3: CASSFSGQGHEKLFF

V: TRBV15
J: TRBJ2-7
D: NA
size: NA
DNA: TGTGCCACCAGCGGCCCCAGGGACAACTCGGGCGAGCAGTACTTC
CDR3: CATSGPRDNSGEQYF

V: TRBV19
J: TRBJ2-4
D: TRBD1
size: NA
DNA: TGTGCCAGTAGGGGACAGGGAGACATTCAGTACTTC
CDR3: CASRGQGDIQYF

V: TRBV6-6
J: TRBJ2-3
D: NA
size: NA
DNA: TGTGCCAGCAGCCGCCGGACTGACGCAACGCAGTATTTT
CDR3: CASSRRTDATQYF

V: TRBV7-2
J: TRBJ2-7
D: NA
size: few
DNA: TGTGCCAGCAGCTTCGACAGGTGGACCTACGAGCAGTACTTC
CDR3: CASSFDRWTYEQYF

V: TRBV7-9
J: TRBJ1-2
D: TRBD1
size: NA
DNA: TGTGCCAGCAGTCTCCCTGGGGACAGGGGTGATGGCTACACCTTC
CDR3: CASSLPGDRGDGYTF

V: TRBV5-6
J: TRBJ2-1
D: NA
size: NA
DNA: TGTGCCAGCCAATTACAGGATTTCTACAATGAGCAGTTCTTC
CDR3: CASQLQDFYNEQFF

V: TRBV5-1
J: TRBJ1-3
D: TRBD1
size: few
DNA: TGCGCCAGCAGCTTGGAAGGACAGGGAAGATCTGGAAACACCATATATTTT
CDR3: CASSLEGQGRSGNTIYF

V: TRBV29-1
J: TRBJ1-2
D: NA
size: few
DNA: TGCAGCGTTGAAGATTGGGGGCCCCGGGACACCTCTAACTATGGCTACACCTTC
CDR3: CSVEDWGPRDTSNYGYTF

V: TRBV5-1
J: TRBJ2-7
D: TRBD2
size: few
DNA: TGCGCCAGCAGGACTAGCGGGGGGTACGAGCAGTACTTC
CDR3: CASRTSGGYEQYF

V: TRBV19
J: TRBJ1-2
D: NA
size: NA
DNA: TGTGCCAGTAGTATATCAGGAGGGCGTCATGGCTACACCTTC
CDR3: CASSISGGRHGYTF

V: TRBV2
J: TRBJ1-1
D: NA
size: few
DNA: TGTGCCACCAGGGCGAACACTGAAGCTTTCTTT
CDR3: CATRANTEAFF

V: TRBV7-8
J: TRBJ1-4
D: NA
size: few
DNA: TGTGCCAGCAGCTTAGCCAGGCTGGGCTTCAATGAAAAACTGTTTTTT
CDR3: CASSLARLGFNEKLFF

V: TRBV6-5
J: TRBJ2-7
D: TRBD1
size: NA
DNA: TGTGCCAGCAGTTATAATCGGGACAGGGGACCCTACGAGCAGTACTTC
CDR3: CASSYNRDRGPYEQYF

V: TRBV27
J: TRBJ1-6
D: TRBD1
size: NA
DNA: TGTGCCAGCAGTTTAGGCCAGGGGGCCTATTCACCCCTCCACTTT
CDR3: CASSLGQGAYSPLHF

V: TRBV6-6
J: TRBJ2-2
D: TRBD2
size: few
DNA: TGTGCCAGCCGGACTAGCGGGGGGGTTGACGGGGAGCTGTTTTTT
CDR3: CASRTSGGVDGELFF

V: TRBV2
J: TRBJ1-1
D: NA
size: few
DNA: TGTGCCAGCAGTGAGGGGGGGCGGCAAAGGAACACTGAAGCTTTCTTT
CDR3: CASSEGGRQRNTEAFF

V: TRBV5-1
J: TRBJ2-5
D: TRBD1
size: NA
DNA: TGCGCCAGCAGCGCAGGGACAGGGCAAGAGACCCAGTACTTC
CDR3: CASSAGTGQETQYF

V: TRBV11-2
J: TRBJ2-7
D: TRBD1
size: few
DNA: TGTGCCAGCAGCTTGGGAGGGACAGGGGTAAACTTC
CDR3: CASSLGGTGVNF

V: TRBV9
J: TRBJ2-1
D: TRBD2
size: NA
DNA: TGTGCCAGCAGCGTAGACGTCGGTAGCGGGGGGCCGAGCTCCTACAATGAGCAGTTCTTC
CDR3: CASSVDVGSGGPSSYNEQFF

V: TRBV25-1
J: TRBJ2-5
D: NA
size: NA
DNA: TGTGCCAGCAGCGCTGACTCTGGCGGGACCCAGTACTTC
CDR3: CASSADSGGTQYF

V: TRBV9
J: TRBJ1-3
D: NA
size: once
DNA: TGTGCCAGCAGCGTAGGTTCTCTAGGTTTCAGCTCTGGAAACACCATATATTTT
CDR3: CASSVGSLGFSSGNTIYF

V: TRBV5-1
J: TRBJ1-4
D: TRBD1
size: NA
DNA: TGCGCCAGCAGCTTGAGGACAGGGCCTAATGAAAAACTGTTTTTT
CDR3: CASSLRTGPNEKLFF

V: TRBV7-2
J: TRBJ1-3
D: NA
size: few
DNA: TGTGCCAGCAGCAACGCCGGAGGGGCCGGAAACACCATATATTTT
CDR3: CASSNAGGAGNTIYF

V: TRBV19
J: TRBJ1-6
D: NA
size: NA
DNA: TGTGCCAGTAGTATAAGAGGAGGGGCCGGTGCGTCACCCCTCCACTTT
CDR3: CASSIRGGAGASPLHF